This T cell receptor (beta chain) was obtained from a study of blood T cell repertoires in COVID-19 (dated by TCRdb to about 2020). Turning to the overall study: Samples covering the acute and convalescent phases of COVID-19 were provided by collaborators in the United States, Italy and Spain. The material from the prospective study consisted of cDNA or gDNA derived from T cells, B-cell-depleted T cells, or PBMCs. Deeply sampled blood TCRbeta repertoires from subjects exposed to, actively infected with, or recovered from COVID-19 were included in the dataset. The repertoires were released in a freely available public database meant as a resource for research on the immune response to SARS-CoV-2. The samples were drawn from two sources: the first 160 participants of the ongoing ImmuneRACE study, and over 1,000 subjects contributed by 6 global collaborators. Sample metadata almost always included a de-identified subject ID, COVID-19 status, age in years and sex. Where HLA class I and class II types were available, the types were taken from metadata supplied by the sample provider, not from assay-based typing.

From its cysteine to its phenylalanine, the CDR3 spans 16 amino acids. Solely the CDR3 DNA is kept, with 48 bases framed from the first base. The germline V gene (reference sequence) provides CDR1 LNHDA and CDR2 SQIVND. Points on this clone: Its antigen has not been determined. A junction boundary mismatches the germline segment, possibly from a read error.

Collaborating institutions collected whole blood in K2EDTA tubes following their own protocols. Collaborator samples were shipped for TCRbeta analysis as frozen whole blood, isolated PBMCs, or DNA extracted from either sample type. General study outcomes and caveats: How much clinical and demographic metadata was included differed by source and by participant, and the metadata was provided uncurated.

The immunoSEQ Assay, a bias-controlled multiplex PCR, was used to amplify TCRbeta CDR3 regions from genomic DNA. In the authors' own workflow: The number of nucleated cells in each sample was estimated by amplification of reference gene primers within the assay. To quantify the absolute abundance of each unique TCRbeta CDR3 rearrangement, sequence reads were collapsed and filtered. For each sample, productive Simpson clonality was calculated as the square root of Simpson's diversity index across productive rearrangements. In TCRdb, the immuneACCESS table is reduced to in-frame sequences with V and J assigned. These tables do not hold every clone; where another copy was compared, an unresolved V gene accounts for under half, and the others remain unexplained. V and J calls and clone size are those listed in that table; D and trimming were worked out from the DNA. The sample yields 130,000 to 150,000 clones; roughly four fifths were counted once. Of the sample, roughly 15% falls within the top ten clones.

The receptor chain draws on TRBV19 and TRBJ1-5; TRBD1 might be the D gene, on 6 matching bases. The specimen sequenced was peripheral blood. The sequence was obtained from a human donor with acute or convalescent COVID-19. The donor label of this sample is uncertain. The DNA reads as follows: TGTGCCAGTAGTACCCCGGACAGCTATAGCAACCAGCCCCAGCATTTT. It encodes CASSTPDSYSNQPQHF.